The 10 T cell receptor beta chains below were found in one sample sequenced in a study of long-term antiretroviral therapy in people with HIV. The authors ran the immunoSEQ assay, v3.0, at survey level. Profiling relied on immunoSEQ multiplex PCR, and the TCRdb table lists in-frame clones only, not all of them. The sample consists of nearly 25,000 clones, around 80% of them appearing once. Source: unsorted PBMCs, taken 1.2 years after starting antiretroviral therapy. These receptors originate from a woman in her thirties or forties with HIV.

The CDR3 DNA is TGCAGCGTTGAAGATCAGTTTGCGGGAGGCGCAACTTACAATGAGCAGTTCTTC. This encodes CSVEDQFAGGATYNEQFF. J is TRBJ2-1 and V is TRBV29-1; TRBD2 matches at 8 bases. CDR3 length equals 18 residues. Germline assignment: CDR1 SQVTM and CDR2 ANQGSEA. Trimming cost V 0 bases and J 4 bases; bases outside gene matches: 14.

The V call is TRBV7-2, the J call TRBJ1-6, with a tentative D call TRBD1 (6 bases). This CDR3 contains 15 residues. V was cut by 2 bases and J by 10 bases, with 15 bases left in between. In germline, CDR1 is SGHTA, CDR2 FQGNSA. The DNA for the CDR3 is TGTGCCAGCAGCTTATTTACAGGGTGGTTGTCACCCCTCCACTTT. Its protein is CASSLFTGWLSPLHF. Full variable domain (remainder filled in from reference TRBV7-2 and TRBJ1-6): GAGVSQSPSNKVTEKGKDVELRCDPISGHTALYWYRQSLGQGLEFLIYFQGNSAPDKSGLPSDRFSAERTGGSVSTLTIQRTQQEDSAVYLCASSLFTGWLSPLHFGNGTRLTVT.

This clone was recorded a few times. CDR3 in amino acids: CASRPTSGRDEQFF. CDR3 nucleotide sequence: TGTGCCAGCCGCCCGACTAGCGGCCGGGATGAGCAGTTCTTC. The chain has TRBV4-2 and TRBJ2-1, with 9 nucleotides matching TRBD2. With 8 bases clipped from V and 8 bases from J, the junction kept 10 bases outside the gene matches. The CDR3 sequence is 14 residues long. Germline V CDR1 and CDR2: LGHNA, YNFKEQ.

CDR3 sequence: CASSGNPGHSGYGYTF. For the CDR3, the DNA is TGTGCCAGCAGCGGGAATCCAGGCCACAGTGGCTATGGCTACACCTTC. The chain recombines TRBV6-6 with TRBJ1-2; D is unresolved. Germline values: CDR1 MNHNY, CDR2 SVGAGI (reference sequence). Trimming stripped 6 bases from V and 4 bases from J, with 21 bases between. This CDR3 comprises 16 residues.

The chain combines TRBV2 with TRBJ2-3, with D possibly being TRBD1 or TRBD2 (5 bases each). The CDR3 sequence is 13 residues long. V was trimmed by 10 bases and J by 5 bases, leaving 16 bases between them. The germline gives CDR1 SNHLY, CDR2 FYNNEI. CDR3 sequence reads: CATQGRLGDTQYF. CDR3 nucleotides: TGTGCCACTCAGGGACGGTTAGGAGATACGCAGTATTTT.

V is TRBV6-1 and J is TRBJ1-5, with a tentative D call TRBD1 (5 bases). Per the germline V gene, CDR1 is MNHNS and CDR2 is SASEGT. The CDR3 totals 14 residues. The V end was cut by 3 bases, the J end by 5 bases, with 11 bases between. The chain's CDR3 is CASSDRQGHQPQHF. CDR3 coding DNA: TGTGCCAGCAGTGACCGGCAGGGCCATCAGCCCCAGCATTTT.

The rearrangement uses TRBV7-8 and TRBJ2-4, with D unclear. The germline V gene encodes CDR1 SGHVS and CDR2 FQNEAQ. V was clipped by 5 bases and J by 0 bases, with 14 bases between them. This CDR3 spans 16 amino acids. CDR3 protein: CASSPDGVLAKNIQYF. As DNA, the CDR3 is TGTGCCAGCAGCCCGGATGGGGTCCTAGCCAAAAACATTCAGTACTTC. The full variable domain, its missing parts supplied by reference TRBV7-8 and TRBJ2-4, is GAGVSQSPRYKVAKRGQDVALRCDPISGHVSLFWYQQALGQGPEFLTYFQNEAQLDKSGLPSDRFFAERPEGSVSTLKIQRTQQEDSAVYLCASSPDGVLAKNIQYFGAGTRLSVL.

This clone was seen just once. The V gene is TRBV5-4, the J gene TRBJ1-5; D gene uncertain. This CDR3 has 13 residues. Per germline, CDR1 SGHNT and CDR2 YYREEE (reference sequence). The germline V and J ends were trimmed by 3 bases and 8 bases, with 12 bases remaining between them. The CDR3 nucleotides read TGTGCCAGCAGCTCAGACCCCCGGAAGCCCCAGCATTTT. Protein product: CASSSDPRKPQHF.

This clone was counted only a few times. The rearrangement uses TRBV7-8 and TRBJ2-2; TRBD2 agrees at 11 bases. The length of the CDR3 is 17 residues. The germline V gene encodes CDR1 SGHVS and CDR2 FQNEAQ. Losses at the gene ends were 0 bases for V and 7 bases for J; bases not matched to a gene: 7. The DNA for the CDR3 is TGTGCCAGCAGCTTAGCTGTTAGCGGGAGGGCGGGCGGGGAGCTGTTTTTT. Translated, it gives CASSLAVSGRAGGELFF.

This chain uses TRBV4-2 with TRBJ1-1; tentatively, D is TRBD1 (6 bases). The germline V gene has CDR1 LGHNA and CDR2 YNFKEQ. CDR3 length: 16 amino acids. The V end lost 0 bases, the J end lost 0 bases, and 11 bases lay between the germline ends. In nucleotides, the CDR3 is TGTGCCAGCAGCCAAGATCCTGACAGGCTGAACACTGAAGCTTTCTTT. Its protein is CASSQDPDRLNTEAFF.